Listed here are 28 T cell receptor beta chains from one sample, sequenced in a study of shared clonotypes between healthy human individuals. Sequencing used immunoSEQ multiplex PCR; TCRdb keeps in-frame clones, though not all of them. The table records a few million clones, about 92% of them present only once. Material for sequencing was naive CD4+ T cells sorted from blood. The subset denotes: CD45RA+ positively selected. The receptors originated from a man younger than 30 in good health.

The chain combines TRBV11-2 with TRBJ1-2, with no clear D. The CDR3 has 13 amino acids. V was cut by 5 bases and J by 4 bases, with 11 bases left in between. CDR1 and CDR2 from the germline V gene are SGHAT and FQNNGV. The CDR3 region is CASSPDGLYGYTF. The CDR3 nucleotides read TGTGCCAGCAGCCCGGACGGTCTCTATGGCTACACCTTC. Looking up the rest from reference TRBV11-2 and TRBJ1-2 gives the full variable domain: EAGVAQSPRYKIIEKRQSVAFWCNPISGHATLYWYQQILGQGPKLLIQFQNNGVVDDSQLPKDRFSAERLKGVDSTLKIQPAKLEDSAVYLCASSPDGLYGYTFGSGTRLTVV.

The genes are TRBV10-1 and TRBJ1-1, with TRBD1 as a possible D gene (5 bases). Deletions cut 4 bases from V and 5 bases from J, with 11 bases between. Per germline, CDR1 WNHNN and CDR2 SYGVQD (reference sequence). The CDR3 has 13 amino acids. This CDR3 reads CASSVSGITEAFF. CDR3 nucleotides: TGCGCCAGCAGTGTTTCAGGGATTACTGAAGCTTTCTTT.

The V gene is TRBV7-2, the J gene TRBJ2-3; TRBD1 is a possible D gene (5 bases). This CDR3 region has 14 residues. The germline V and J ends were trimmed by 1 base and 1 base, with 6 bases remaining between them. From germline, CDR1 is SGHTA and CDR2 FQGNSA. CDR3 DNA: TGTGCCAGCAGCTTAGAACAGGGCACAGATACGCAGTATTTT. Its translation: CASSLEQGTDTQYF.

The CDR3 is CASSPPGLAGAEQFF. The DNA for the CDR3 is TGTGCCAGCTCACCACCCGGCCTAGCGGGTGCTGAGCAGTTCTTC. The chain links TRBV18 to TRBJ2-1, with TRBD2 matching 8 bases. This CDR3 has 15 residues. From germline, CDR1 is KGHSH and CDR2 LQKENI. Germline trimming cut 0 bases from V and 9 bases from J; bases unmatched to any gene: 7.

The V call is TRBV6-6, the J call TRBJ2-1; tentatively, D is TRBD1 (6 bases). This CDR3 is 15 amino acids long. CDR1 and CDR2 from the germline V gene are MNHNY and SVGAGI (reference sequence). V was shortened by 6 bases and J by 3 bases, with 15 bases between the two germline ends. The CDR3 DNA follows: TGTGCCAGCAGCCCGAACAGGGTCTTCTACAATGAGCAGTTCTTC. This codes for CASSPNRVFYNEQFF.

The chain uses TRBV19 and TRBJ2-1; 8 bases match TRBD2. This CDR3 has 14 residues. After removal of 6 bases from V and 7 bases from J, the junction contained 8 bases not matched to a gene. Germline V gene sequence: CDR1 LNHDA, CDR2 SQIVND (reference sequence). CDR3: CASSQRELRNEQFF. CDR3 DNA: TGTGCCAGTAGCCAGCGGGAGTTGCGGAATGAGCAGTTCTTC.

Turning to this clone: This same CDR3 is encoded by further DNA sequences in the sample. The J gene is TRBJ1-1, the V gene TRBV18, with 8 bases that match TRBD1. The CDR3 has 14 residues. Germline lookup yields CDR1 KGHSH and CDR2 LQKENI. The V segment lost 3 bases and the J segment 6 bases; nucleotides outside the gene matches: 6. The CDR3 sequence: CASSPPGQVAEAFF. CDR3 nucleotides: TGTGCCAGCTCACCTCCGGGACAGGTCGCTGAAGCTTTCTTT.

This rearrangement joins TRBV19 to TRBJ1-2, with D tentatively TRBD1 (6 bases). V was shortened by 11 bases and J by 8 bases, with 12 bases between the two germline ends. Per germline, CDR1 LNHDA and CDR2 SQIVND (reference sequence). This CDR3 has 10 amino acids. Here the CDR3 reads CAAGQIGYTF. DNA for the CDR3: TGTGCCGCCGGACAGATCGGCTACACCTTC. Complete variable domain (other parts from reference TRBV19 and TRBJ1-2): DGGITQSPKYLFRKEGQNVTLSCEQNLNHDAMYWYRQDPGQGLRLIYYSQIVNDFQKGDIAEGYSVSREKKESFPLTVTSAQKNPTAFYLCAAGQIGYTFGSGTRLTVV.

The rearrangement joins TRBV30 to TRBJ1-3; D not certain. CDR3 length: 14 residues. The V gene's germline CDR1 is GTSNPN and CDR2 SVGIG (reference sequence). V dropped 2 bases and J dropped 1 base, with 9 bases sitting between them. CDR3 DNA: TGTGCCTGGAGTAGAAGGGCGTCTGGAAACACCATATATTTT. Translating gives CAWSRRASGNTIYF.

The V gene is TRBV30, the J gene TRBJ2-2; 10 bases align to TRBD2. The CDR3 loop spans 14 amino acids. The V and J ends lost 3 bases and 4 bases, in that order; junction bases with no gene match: 2. Germline V CDR1 and CDR2: GTSNPN, SVGIG (reference sequence). The CDR3 is CAWRLAGTTGELFF. The CDR3 bases are TGTGCCTGGAGACTAGCGGGGACCACCGGGGAGCTGTTTTTT.

CDR3 loop: CASSLGILGNTEAFF. The CDR3 DNA sequence: TGTGCCAGCAGTTTAGGGATTCTAGGGAACACTGAAGCTTTCTTT. The chain has TRBV27 and TRBJ1-1; D gene uncertain. V was shortened by 2 bases and J by 1 base, with 11 bases between the two germline ends. From germline, CDR1 is MNHEY and CDR2 SMNVEV (reference sequence). There are 15 residues in the CDR3.

To note about this clone: Other DNA sequences in this sample translate to the same CDR3. The chain recombines TRBV30 with TRBJ2-1, with 7 nucleotides matching TRBD2. The CDR3 covers 12 residues. Germline assignment: CDR1 GTSNPN and CDR2 SVGIG (reference sequence). J gave up 9 bases and V 2 bases, and 4 bases lay outside the gene matches. CDR3 sequence reads: CAWSWGGVEQFF. For the CDR3, the DNA is TGTGCCTGGAGTTGGGGGGGAGTTGAGCAGTTCTTC.

The V call is TRBV10-3, the J call TRBJ2-7; D ambiguous. The CDR3 totals 14 residues. Trimming pared 3 bases from V and 3 bases from J, leaving 12 bases between. From germline, CDR1 is ENHRY and CDR2 SYGVKD. The CDR3 loop is CAISDPLEGYEQYF. In nucleotides, the CDR3 is TGTGCCATCAGTGATCCTCTGGAAGGCTACGAGCAGTACTTC.

J is TRBJ2-1 and V is TRBV30, with D maybe TRBD2 (7 bases). Trimming removed 5 bases from V and 7 bases from J, with 15 bases in between. CDR1 GTSNPN and CDR2 SVGIG come from the germline V gene (reference sequence). This CDR3 contains 13 residues. CDR3 in DNA: TGTGCCTGGGTGTGGGGGGGCGGAAATGAGCAGTTCTTC. It yields the protein CAWVWGGGNEQFF.

The rearrangement links TRBV10-3 to TRBJ2-3, with 12 bases aligning to TRBD2. The CDR3 runs 19 residues. Unmatched junction bases numbered 7, after V lost 0 bases and J lost 0 bases. CDR1 is ENHRY, CDR2 SYGVKD, per germline. The CDR3 nucleotides are TGTGCCATCAGTGAGTCGTATACTAGCGGGGGGCCTAGCACAGATACGCAGTATTTT. Its protein product is CAISESYTSGGPSTDTQYF.

This chain connects TRBV6-5 to TRBJ2-7; D not resolved. The CDR3 covers 15 residues. V was trimmed by 0 bases and J by 4 bases, leaving 13 bases between them. Germline V gene data show CDR1 as MNHEY and CDR2 as SVGAGI. CDR3 sequence (DNA): TGTGCCAGCAGTTACTCGTGGTTCCCCGATTACGAGCAGTACTTC. Residues: CASSYSWFPDYEQYF.

CDR3 residues: CASSARPDNTEAFF. The CDR3 coding sequence is TGTGCCAGCAGTGCCCGCCCAGACAACACTGAAGCTTTCTTT. V is TRBV6-1 and J is TRBJ1-1; D not certain. This CDR3 comprises 14 residues. Germline CDR1 is MNHNS and CDR2 is SASEGT. V dropped 4 bases and J dropped 2 bases, with 11 bases sitting between them.

The J gene is TRBJ2-5, the V gene TRBV6-1; D is undetermined. Trimming pared 0 bases from V and 11 bases from J, leaving 13 bases between. The CDR3 is 13 amino acids. Per germline, CDR1 MNHNS and CDR2 SASEGT. The CDR3 region is CASSEAHPRKQYF. The CDR3, as DNA: TGTGCCAGCAGTGAAGCCCATCCAAGAAAACAGTACTTC.

As for this clone: The same CDR3 also results from other DNA sequences found in this sample. The chain combines TRBV18 with TRBJ1-4; D call uncertain. Trimming took 6 bases from V and 0 from J, leaving 8 bases between them. The CDR3 has 14 residues. Germline lookup yields CDR1 KGHSH and CDR2 LQKENI. CDR3 sequence: CASSVGATNEKLFF. The CDR3, as DNA: TGTGCCAGCTCCGTCGGGGCAACTAATGAAAAACTGTTTTTT.

CDR3 region: CATMDREQSYNEQFF. The CDR3 DNA sequence: TGTGCCACTATGGACAGGGAGCAGTCCTACAATGAGCAGTTCTTC. This chain connects TRBV2 to TRBJ2-1, with TRBD1 matching over 8 bases. Germline values: CDR1 SNHLY, CDR2 FYNNEI. The J segment lost 1 base and the V segment lost 10 bases, leaving 9 bases of the junction unmatched. The CDR3 extends over 15 amino acids.

The chain employs TRBV5-1 and TRBJ2-7, with 9 positions matching TRBD2. The CDR3 extends over 16 amino acids. In germline, CDR1 is SGHRS, CDR2 YFSETQ. J gave up 0 bases and V 5 bases, and 9 bases lay outside the gene matches. Here the CDR3 DNA reads TGCGCCAGCAGTATGGGACTAGCCGCCTCCTCCTACGAGCAGTACTTC. It translates to CASSMGLAASSYEQYF.

V usage is TRBV6-1 and J usage is TRBJ1-6; the D gene is possibly TRBD1 (5 bases). The CDR3 length is 15 residues. CDR1 and CDR2 from the germline V gene are MNHNS and SASEGT. V lost 3 bases to trimming and J lost 6 bases, with 12 bases between them. The CDR3 bases are TGTGCCAGCAGTGACAACAGGATGGGTAATTCACCCCTCCACTTT. Translation gives CASSDNRMGNSPLHF.

J is TRBJ2-4 and V is TRBV4-2; 10 bases are shared with TRBD1. Germline V CDR1 and CDR2: LGHNA, YNFKEQ. J was trimmed by 6 bases and V by 6 bases; bases with no gene match: 11. The CDR3 covers 16 residues. This CDR3 reads CASSPARQGATNIQYF. The CDR3 bases are TGTGCCAGCAGTCCAGCTAGACAGGGGGCGACAAACATTCAGTACTTC.

In the case of this clone: Because the CDR3 is missing its conserved closing phenylalanine or tryptophan, this is likely a read error. It is unclear where the CDR3 begins or ends on the DNA, so no DNA is shown, and the CDR3 is as TCRdb lists it. The rearrangement joins TRBV6-1 to TRBJ1-5; the D call in the table, TRBD1, was not verified against the DNA. Germline-derived CDR1 and CDR2 are MNHNS and SASEGT. The CDR3 length equals 13 residues, ends included. The CDR3 region is CASSEAPDTRIAV.

The V and J genes are TRBV18 and TRBJ2-1; 8 nucleotides match TRBD2. J was trimmed by 1 base and V by 6 bases; bases with no gene match: 23. Germline lookup yields CDR1 KGHSH and CDR2 LQKENI. CDR3 length equals 21 residues. CDR3 amino acids: CASSEQAGALHIEPSYNEQFF. The CDR3 DNA reads as TGTGCCAGCTCGGAGCAAGCGGGAGCCCTCCATATCGAACCGTCCTACAATGAGCAGTTCTTC.

The genes are TRBV28 and TRBJ1-5; maybe TRBD1 (5 bases). The CDR3 runs to 17 residues. From germline, CDR1 is MDHEN and CDR2 SYDVKM. Trimming stripped 3 bases from V and 3 bases from J, with 18 bases between. For the CDR3, the DNA is TGTGCCAGCAGTTTTGCAGGGATGGGATGGGACAATCAGCCCCAGCATTTT. Its translation is CASSFAGMGWDNQPQHF.

J is TRBJ2-3 and V is TRBV5-6; possible D gene TRBD2, 5 bases. V was trimmed by 4 bases and J by 2 bases, leaving 14 bases between them. The CDR3 covers 15 residues. CDR1 is SGHDT, CDR2 YYEEEE, per germline. The CDR3, as DNA: TGTGCCAGCAGCCTCCAGCGGAGGACCACAGATACGCAGTATTTT. It encodes CASSLQRRTTDTQYF.

V gene TRBV10-1 combines with J gene TRBJ1-4; 7 bases align to TRBD1. The CDR3 spans 14 residues. Germline loops: CDR1 WNHNN, CDR2 SYGVQD (reference sequence). Losses at the gene ends were 4 bases for V and 8 bases for J; bases not matched to a gene: 7. This chain's CDR3 is CASSADRAAEKLFF. CDR3 bases: TGCGCCAGCAGTGCCGACAGGGCGGCAGAAAAACTGTTTTTT.